Many counts were recorded for the clone carrying this T cell receptor beta chain. Its target is not known. Time point: sample taken at primary tumor resection. Untreated early-stage non-small cell lung cancer patients, 70 to 85 in total, were the donors. The authors sequenced whole RNA from tumor, nontumor lung or frozen PBMC without sorting. V lost 5 bases to trimming and J lost 5 bases; unmatched junction nucleotides: 4. CDR3 length equals 14 residues. The germline V gene encodes CDR1 MGHRA and CDR2 YSYEKL. The data originate from a study of spatial heterogeneity in lung cancer. TCR cDNA molecules each carried a unique molecular identifier. TCRdb independently ran MiXCR on the 5' RACE reads; one entry per CDR3 protein. The repertoire consists of some 40,000 distinct CDR3 sequences, with 5% to 6.5% occurring once and the leading ten covering around 25%. Study results and limitations: Compared with follow-up, resection was when ubiquitous expanded tumor TCRs appeared in blood more.

Sequencing was performed on PBMCs, taken at surgery. This receptor was obtained from a female donor with early-stage non-small cell lung cancer. The chain joins TRBV4-1 to TRBJ2-5; 11 bases fit TRBD2. CDR3 amino acids: CASSASGGPETQYF. DNA for the CDR3: TGCGCCAGCAGCGCTAGCGGGGGGCCTGAGACCCAGTACTTC.